Below are 21 T cell receptor beta chains sequenced from a single sample in a study of neurological immune-mediated disorders. TCRdb itself ran the 5' RACE reads through MiXCR, one entry per CDR3 protein. The table records roughly 70,000 distinct CDR3 sequences, less than 5.5% of them present only once. Input material: PBMCs. Receptors were obtained from a woman aged 30 to 39 with multiple sclerosis.

This clonotype showed up many times. The V call is TRBV29-1, the J call TRBJ2-1; D might be TRBD2 (6 bases). Between the trimmed V and J ends, which lost 3 bases and 8 bases, there was a span of 11 bases. The CDR3 covers 12 residues. CDR1 and CDR2 (germline): SQVTM, ANQGSEA. The CDR3 DNA follows: TGCAGCGTTGAGGAGGGGCGGCATGAGCAGTTCTTC. This encodes CSVEEGRHEQFF.

This clonotype showed up many times. The V and J genes are TRBV5-6 and TRBJ1-1; 7 bases are shared with TRBD1. The CDR3 runs 15 residues. Germline trimming cut 1 base from V and 4 bases from J; bases unmatched to any gene: 7. In germline, CDR1 is SGHDT, CDR2 YYEEEE. CDR3 protein: CASSLIDRAGTEAFF. For the CDR3, the DNA is TGTGCCAGCAGCTTGATCGACAGGGCGGGCACTGAAGCTTTCTTT.

V is TRBV20-1 and J is TRBJ1-5, with TRBD1 matching 7 bases. This CDR3 has 14 residues. Trimming took 3 bases from V and 7 from J; bases not matched to a gene: 9. CDR1 is DFQATT and CDR2 is SNEGSKA in the germline V gene (reference sequence). The CDR3 is CSASRGGGRQPQHF. CDR3 sequence (DNA): TGCAGTGCTAGTAGGGGAGGGGGCAGGCAGCCCCAGCATTTT.

This clonotype was counted between two and nine times. This chain links TRBV6-6 with TRBJ2-7, with D unclear. This CDR3 spans 11 amino acids. CDR1 is MNHNY and CDR2 is SVGAGI in the germline V gene (reference sequence). Trimming left V 8 bases short and J 4 bases short, with 9 bases between. The CDR3 loop reads CASALAYEQYF. CDR3 in DNA: TGTGCCAGCGCACTGGCGTACGAGCAGTACTTC.

This clonotype was recorded many times. The V and J genes are TRBV29-1 and TRBJ2-5; D may be TRBD1 (6 bases). Germline CDR1 is SQVTM and CDR2 is ANQGSEA. V shed 4 bases and J shed 5 bases, with 20 bases lying between them. The CDR3 covers 15 residues. The CDR3 bases are TGCAGCGTTGGATTACGAGGGGGTTCGGGGGAGACCCAGTACTTC. It codes for CSVGLRGGSGETQYF.

This clonotype has at least ten counts. The chain links TRBV5-5 to TRBJ2-3, with 9 bases lining up with TRBD1. Trimming cost V 4 bases and J 6 bases; bases outside gene matches: 3. Germline CDR1 and CDR2: SGHKS and YYEKEE (reference sequence). This CDR3 comprises 13 residues. The CDR3 reads CASSSGQGDTQYF. The CDR3 DNA sequence: TGTGCCAGCAGCAGCGGACAGGGGGATACGCAGTATTTT.

This clonotype was seen at least ten times. The chain combines TRBV7-3 with TRBJ1-1; D gene uncertain. The V end lost 3 bases, the J end lost 1 base, and 6 bases lay between the germline ends. The CDR3 totals 13 residues. CDR1 is SGHTA and CDR2 is FQGTGA in the germline V gene. The CDR3 DNA is TGTGCCAGCAGCTTTACAGAGAACACTGAAGCTTTCTTT. Protein sequence: CASSFTENTEAFF.

This clonotype was recorded many times. The chain combines TRBV6-6 with TRBJ2-3, with 9 bases matching TRBD2. V was clipped by 1 base and J by 5 bases; unmatched bases: 4. Germline CDR1 MNHNY, CDR2 SVGAGI (reference sequence). This CDR3 has 15 amino acids. CDR3 amino acids: CASSYLAGVVDTQYF. DNA of the CDR3: TGTGCCAGCAGTTACTTAGCGGGGGTGGTAGATACGCAGTATTTT.

The table lists this clonotype with many counts. The chain combines TRBV20-1 with TRBJ2-1, with a weak D call TRBD2 (5 bases). Germline V lookup: CDR1 DFQATT, CDR2 SNEGSKA (reference sequence). Trimming removed 0 bases from V and 6 bases from J, with 15 bases in between. This CDR3 comprises 15 residues. CDR3 DNA: TGCAGTGCTAGAGATCGGGGTAAAGTAGGCAATGAGCAGTTCTTC. It translates to CSARDRGKVGNEQFF.

The chain has TRBV21-1 and TRBJ1-1; the DNA was not used to check the table's D call, TRBD1. TRBV21-1 corresponds to a pseudogene. The CDR3 has 17 residues. The CDR3: CASSIRRTRVSGTEAFF. As DNA, the CDR3 is TGTGCCAGCAGCATACGTAGGACAAGAGTAAGCGGCACTGAAGCTTTCTTT.

There are many counts of this clonotype. The J gene is TRBJ2-1, the V gene TRBV3-1; no clear D gene. The CDR3 covers 14 residues. Trimming took 7 bases from V and 6 from J, leaving 16 bases between them. Germline-derived CDR1 and CDR2 are LGHDT and YNNKEL (reference sequence). CDR3 region: CASTSSTGFNEQFF. CDR3 nucleotides: TGTGCCAGCACTTCTTCAACTGGGTTCAATGAGCAGTTCTTC.

In its sample, this clonotype was seen many times. Germline is not matched at one junction end, which may reflect a read error. The genes are TRBV3-1 and TRBJ1-5, with TRBD1 identical over 8 bases. The germline V gene has CDR1 LGHDT and CDR2 YNNKEL (reference sequence). The CDR3 sequence is 16 residues long. The CDR3 region is CASSLGARTGNQPQNF. The CDR3 DNA is TGTGCCAGCAGTTTGGGAGCCCGGACAGGGAATCAGCCCCAGAATTTT.

This clonotype was observed at least ten times. CDR3 nucleotide sequence: TGTGCCAGCAGCGTGTCTCCGAAAGACACAGATACGCAGTATTTT. Protein: CASSVSPKDTDTQYF. V usage is TRBV9 and J usage is TRBJ2-3; D ambiguous. The CDR3 contains 15 residues. The germline V and J ends were trimmed by 2 bases and 2 bases, with 12 bases remaining between them. Germline CDR1 and CDR2: SGDLS and YYNGEE. The variable domain in full, with the rest retrieved from reference TRBV9 and TRBJ2-3, is DSGVTQTPKHLITATGQRVTLRCSPRSGDLSVYWYQQSLDQGLQFLIQYYNGEERAKGNILERFSAQQFPDLHSELNLSSLELGDSALYFCASSVSPKDTDTQYFGPGTRLTVL.

The chain links TRBV6-5 to TRBJ1-5, with D unclear. The CDR3 has 14 amino acids. The V end was cut by 8 bases, the J end by 3 bases, with 14 bases between. The germline V gene encodes CDR1 MNHEY and CDR2 SVGAGI. This CDR3 is CASAPLAVNQPQHF. For the CDR3, the DNA is TGTGCCAGCGCCCCGTTGGCAGTCAATCAGCCCCAGCATTTT.

At least ten counts were recorded for this clonotype. The V gene is TRBV27, the J gene TRBJ2-5; 7 bases map to TRBD2. The CDR3 is 12 amino acids. V gave up 8 bases and J gave up 12 bases; unmatched junction bases: 12. Germline assignment: CDR1 MNHEY and CDR2 SMNVEV (reference sequence). The CDR3, as DNA: TGTGCCAGCGCGTCCGGGGGAGGGTCCGAGTACTTC. Its translation is CASASGGGSEYF.

This clonotype was counted at least ten times. This chain links TRBV5-5 with TRBJ1-5; 9 nucleotides line up with TRBD1. V shed 3 bases and J 9 bases; nucleotides not matched to a gene: 7. The CDR3 contains 14 residues. Germline CDR1 SGHKS, CDR2 YYEKEE (reference sequence). CDR3 amino acids: CASSWGQGQRPQHF. DNA for the CDR3: TGTGCCAGCAGCTGGGGACAGGGCCAACGGCCCCAGCATTTT.

Worth noting for this clonotype: This sequence may be a read error, since a much larger clone differs from it by one base. The rearrangement joins TRBV9 to TRBJ2-2, with 8 bases lining up with TRBD2. This CDR3 has 15 amino acids. With V trimmed by 3 bases and J by 5 bases, 6 bases remained unmatched. Per the germline V gene, CDR1 is SGDLS and CDR2 is YYNGEE. The CDR3 coding sequence is TGTGCCAGCAGCGCTTTAGCGGGGACTACCGGGGAGCTGTTTTTT. It encodes CASSALAGTTGELFF.

Only a few counts were recorded for this clonotype. This sequence joins TRBV6-5 and TRBJ1-2, with a possible D match to TRBD1 (6 bases). The CDR3 is 15 amino acids. The ends were cut back, 7 bases at V and 4 bases at J, with 19 bases in the middle. Germline assignment: CDR1 MNHEY and CDR2 SVGAGI. The CDR3 is CASTRGGRPGYGYTF. The CDR3, as DNA: TGTGCCAGCACTCGGGGGGGCAGACCTGGCTATGGCTACACCTTC.

V and J are TRBV5-1 and TRBJ1-2; D gene unclear. Deletions cut 0 bases from V and 3 bases from J, with 6 bases between. This CDR3 is built from 13 residues. Germline loops: CDR1 SGHRS, CDR2 YFSETQ. The CDR3: CASSLDVHYGYTF. The CDR3 DNA is TGCGCCAGCAGCTTGGACGTCCACTATGGCTACACCTTC.

This clonotype showed up many times. The V call is TRBV6-6, the J call TRBJ1-5; D is ambiguous. The CDR3 sequence is 13 residues long. The V end was cut by 2 bases, the J end by 0 bases, with 2 bases between. Germline V gene sequence: CDR1 MNHNY, CDR2 SVGAGI (reference sequence). This CDR3 reads CASSYGSNQPQHF. The CDR3 DNA follows: TGTGCCAGCAGTTACGGTAGCAATCAGCCCCAGCATTTT.

The table lists this clonotype with many counts. This sequence joins TRBV27 and TRBJ2-2; the match to TRBD2 covers 7 bases. In germline, CDR1 is MNHEY, CDR2 SMNVEV (reference sequence). Trimming removed 6 bases from V and 4 bases from J; junction bases left unmatched: 5. The CDR3 length is 14 residues. The CDR3 region has the DNA TGTGCCAGCAGCGTTGGGGGGGGCACCGGGGAGCTGTTTTTT. Translating it yields CASSVGGGTGELFF.